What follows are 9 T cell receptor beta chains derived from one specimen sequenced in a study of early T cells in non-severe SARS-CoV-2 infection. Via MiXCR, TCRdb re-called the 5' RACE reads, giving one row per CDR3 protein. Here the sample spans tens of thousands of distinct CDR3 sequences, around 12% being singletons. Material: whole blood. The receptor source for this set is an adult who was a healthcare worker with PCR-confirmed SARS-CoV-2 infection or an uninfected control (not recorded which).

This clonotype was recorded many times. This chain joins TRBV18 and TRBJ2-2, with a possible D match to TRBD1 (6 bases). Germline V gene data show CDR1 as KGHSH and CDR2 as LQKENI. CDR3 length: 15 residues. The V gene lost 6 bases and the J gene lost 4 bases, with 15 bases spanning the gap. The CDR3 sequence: CASSQSTGFTGELFF. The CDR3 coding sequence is TGTGCCAGCTCTCAATCGACAGGTTTCACCGGGGAGCTGTTTTTT.

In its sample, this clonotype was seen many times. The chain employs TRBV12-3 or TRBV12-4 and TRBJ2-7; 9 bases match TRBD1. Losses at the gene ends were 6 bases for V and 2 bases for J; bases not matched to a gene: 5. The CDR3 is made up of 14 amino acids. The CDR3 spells CASSKGQGPYEQYF. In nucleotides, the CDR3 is TGTGCCAGCAGCAAGGGACAGGGACCCTACGAGCAGTACTTC.

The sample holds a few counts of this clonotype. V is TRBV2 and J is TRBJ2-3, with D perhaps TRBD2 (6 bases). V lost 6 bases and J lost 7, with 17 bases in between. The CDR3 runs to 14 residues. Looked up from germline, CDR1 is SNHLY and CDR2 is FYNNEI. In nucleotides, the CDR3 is TGTGCCAGCAGCACCAGCCTGGACTATTATACGCAGTATTTT. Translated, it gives CASSTSLDYYTQYF.

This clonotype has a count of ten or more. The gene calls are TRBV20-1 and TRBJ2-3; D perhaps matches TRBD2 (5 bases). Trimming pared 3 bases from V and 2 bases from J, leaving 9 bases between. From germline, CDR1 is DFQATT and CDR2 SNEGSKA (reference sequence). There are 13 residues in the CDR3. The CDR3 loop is CSARRLNTDTQYF. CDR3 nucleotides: TGCAGTGCTAGGAGACTAAACACAGATACGCAGTATTTT.

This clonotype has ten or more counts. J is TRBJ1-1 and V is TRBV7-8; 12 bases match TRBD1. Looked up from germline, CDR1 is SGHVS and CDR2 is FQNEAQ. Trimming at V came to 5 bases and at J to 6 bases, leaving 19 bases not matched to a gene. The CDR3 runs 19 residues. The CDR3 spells CASSRSLSGQGAMGAEAFF. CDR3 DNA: TGTGCCAGCAGCCGTTCCCTATCGGGACAGGGGGCTATGGGCGCTGAAGCTTTCTTT.

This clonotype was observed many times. CDR3 DNA sequence: TGCAGCGTTAGGGTCGGTAACAATGAGCAGTTCTTC. It codes for CSVRVGNNEQFF. The chain combines TRBV29-1 with TRBJ2-1; D unresolved. The CDR3 runs 12 residues. The V end lost 5 bases, the J end lost 5 bases, and 10 bases lay between the germline ends. CDR1 is SQVTM and CDR2 is ANQGSEA in the germline V gene.

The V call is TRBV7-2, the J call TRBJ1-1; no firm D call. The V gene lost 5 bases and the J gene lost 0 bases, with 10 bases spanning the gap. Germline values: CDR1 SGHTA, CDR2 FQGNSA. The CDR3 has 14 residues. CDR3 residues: CASSPHQVNTEAFF. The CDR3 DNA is TGTGCCAGCAGCCCCCACCAGGTGAACACTGAAGCTTTCTTT.

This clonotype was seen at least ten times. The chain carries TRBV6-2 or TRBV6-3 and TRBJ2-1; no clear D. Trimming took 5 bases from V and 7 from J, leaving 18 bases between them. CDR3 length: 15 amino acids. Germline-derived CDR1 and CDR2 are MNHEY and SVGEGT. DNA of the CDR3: TGTGCCAGCAGTCCAGACCCCGCGGTCGCAAATGAGCAGTTCTTC. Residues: CASSPDPAVANEQFF.

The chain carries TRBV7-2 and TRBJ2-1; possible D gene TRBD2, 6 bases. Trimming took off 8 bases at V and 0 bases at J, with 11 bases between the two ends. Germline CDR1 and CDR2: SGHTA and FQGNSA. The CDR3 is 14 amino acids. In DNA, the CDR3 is TGTGCCAGCCGCGGGGCTAGCTCCTACAATGAGCAGTTCTTC. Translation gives CASRGASSYNEQFF.